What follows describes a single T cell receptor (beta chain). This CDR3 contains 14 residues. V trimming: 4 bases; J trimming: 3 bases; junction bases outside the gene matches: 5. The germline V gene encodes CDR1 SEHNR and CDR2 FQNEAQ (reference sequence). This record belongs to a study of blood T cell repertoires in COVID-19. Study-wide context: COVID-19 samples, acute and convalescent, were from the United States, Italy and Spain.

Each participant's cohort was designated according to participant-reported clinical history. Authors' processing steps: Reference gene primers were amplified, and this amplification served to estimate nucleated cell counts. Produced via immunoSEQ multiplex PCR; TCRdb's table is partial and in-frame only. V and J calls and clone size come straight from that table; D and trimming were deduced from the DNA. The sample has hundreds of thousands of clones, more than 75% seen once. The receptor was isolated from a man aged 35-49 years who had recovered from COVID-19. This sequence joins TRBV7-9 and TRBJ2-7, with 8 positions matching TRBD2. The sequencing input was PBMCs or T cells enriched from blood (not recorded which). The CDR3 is CASSSTGTSYEQYF. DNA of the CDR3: TGTGCCAGCAGCTCTACTGGGACTAGCTACGAGCAGTACTTC.